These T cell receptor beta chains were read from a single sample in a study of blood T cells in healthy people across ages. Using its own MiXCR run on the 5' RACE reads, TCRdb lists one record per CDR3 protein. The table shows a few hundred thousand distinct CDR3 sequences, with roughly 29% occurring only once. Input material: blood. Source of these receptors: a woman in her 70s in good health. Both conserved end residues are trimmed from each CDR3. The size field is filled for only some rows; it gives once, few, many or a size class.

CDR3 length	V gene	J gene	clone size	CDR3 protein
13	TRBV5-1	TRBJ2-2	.	ASSSRQGASGELF
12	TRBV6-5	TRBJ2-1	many	ASRLAGGLNEQF
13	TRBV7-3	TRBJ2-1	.	ASSRSSSLVNEQF
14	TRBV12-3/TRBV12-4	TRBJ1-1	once	ASSWYNFQRHTEAF
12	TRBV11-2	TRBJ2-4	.	ASSLDVSKNIQY
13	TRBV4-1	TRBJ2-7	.	ASSQIPGGFYEQY
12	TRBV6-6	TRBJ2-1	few	ASSRGGIGNEQF
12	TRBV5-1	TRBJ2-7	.	ASSAPGNSNEQY
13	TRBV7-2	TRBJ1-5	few	ASSPYGTVNQPQH
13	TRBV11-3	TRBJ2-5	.	ASSLRTKRPETQY
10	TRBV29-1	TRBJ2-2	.	SVKEGAGELF
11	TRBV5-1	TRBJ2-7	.	ASSYDNAYEQY
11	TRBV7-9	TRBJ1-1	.	ASSLGQATEAF
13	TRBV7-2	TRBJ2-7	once	ASSLGASSQGEQY
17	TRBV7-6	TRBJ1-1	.	ASSLGSNRGVMMNTEAF
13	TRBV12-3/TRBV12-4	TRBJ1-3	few	ASSLQGAHRNTIY
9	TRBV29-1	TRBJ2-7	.	SVGRNREQY
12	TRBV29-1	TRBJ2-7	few	SVEDHLKSYEQY
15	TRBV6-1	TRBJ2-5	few	ASTPTWTSGGAETQY
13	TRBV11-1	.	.	ASSLTSGLVREQF
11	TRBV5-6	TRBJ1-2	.	ASSFREGYGYT
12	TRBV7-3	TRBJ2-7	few	ASSLRGPPYEQY
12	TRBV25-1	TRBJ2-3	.	ASSSLGGGNTQY
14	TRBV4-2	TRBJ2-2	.	ASSPERGGDTGELF
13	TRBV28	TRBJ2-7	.	ASRAVLGVSYEQY
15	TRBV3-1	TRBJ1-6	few	ASSRLPTGADNSPLH
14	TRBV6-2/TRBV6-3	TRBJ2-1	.	ASSPRTSGGLFEQF
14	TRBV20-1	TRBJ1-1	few	SARDHGGPRDTEAF